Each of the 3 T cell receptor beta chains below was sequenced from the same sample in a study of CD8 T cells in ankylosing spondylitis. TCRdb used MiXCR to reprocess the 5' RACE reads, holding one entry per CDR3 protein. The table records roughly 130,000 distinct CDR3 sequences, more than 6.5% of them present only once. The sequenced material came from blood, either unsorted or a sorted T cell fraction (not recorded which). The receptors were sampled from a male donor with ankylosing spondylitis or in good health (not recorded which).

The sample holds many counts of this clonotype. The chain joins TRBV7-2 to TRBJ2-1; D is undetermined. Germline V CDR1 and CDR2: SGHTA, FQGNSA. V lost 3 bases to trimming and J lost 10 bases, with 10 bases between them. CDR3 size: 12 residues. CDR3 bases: TGTGCCAGCAGCTTGGACCGCCCGGAGCAGTTCTTC. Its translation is CASSLDRPEQFF. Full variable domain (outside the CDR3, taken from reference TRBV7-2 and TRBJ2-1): GAGVSQSPSNKVTEKGKDVELRCDPISGHTALYWYRQSLGQGLEFLIYFQGNSAPDKSGLPSDRFSAERTGGSVSTLTIQRTQQEDSAVYLCASSLDRPEQFFGPGTRLTVL.

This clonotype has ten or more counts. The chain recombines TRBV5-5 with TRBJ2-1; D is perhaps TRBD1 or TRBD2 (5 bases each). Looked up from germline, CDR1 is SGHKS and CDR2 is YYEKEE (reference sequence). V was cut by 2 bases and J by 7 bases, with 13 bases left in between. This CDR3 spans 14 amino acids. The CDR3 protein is CASSLNRDLNEQFF. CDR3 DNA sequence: TGTGCCAGCAGCTTAAACCGGGACCTGAATGAGCAGTTCTTC.

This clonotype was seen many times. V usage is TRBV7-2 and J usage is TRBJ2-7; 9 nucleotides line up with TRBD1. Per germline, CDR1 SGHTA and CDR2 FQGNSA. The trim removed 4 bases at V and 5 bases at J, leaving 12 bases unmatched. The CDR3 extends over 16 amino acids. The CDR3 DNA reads TGTGCCAGCAGCTCCGGTCCCGGGACAGGGTCGAACGAGCAGTACTTC. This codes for CASSSGPGTGSNEQYF. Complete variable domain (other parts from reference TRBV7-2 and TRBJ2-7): GAGVSQSPSNKVTEKGKDVELRCDPISGHTALYWYRQSLGQGLEFLIYFQGNSAPDKSGLPSDRFSAERTGGSVSTLTIQRTQQEDSAVYLCASSSGPGTGSNEQYFGPGTRLTVT.